Given below is one TCR beta chain in context. These data are taken from a study of blood T cell repertoires in COVID-19. Turning to the study itself: Acute and convalescent COVID-19 specimens originated in the United States, Italy and Spain.

As processed by the authors: Estimation of nucleated cell counts was performed using reference gene primer amplification. Sequencing used immunoSEQ multiplex PCR; TCRdb keeps in-frame clones, though not all of them. V, J and clone size are taken as reported in that table, and D and trimming were inferred from the DNA itself. This table holds around 99,000 clones, over 70% found once. The source material was peripheral blood. The clonotype comes from a human donor in a cohort sampled during active or convalescent COVID-19.

CDR3 in DNA: TGTGCCAGCAGCCCCCAGGGTTGGGAGCAGTTCTTC. Its translation: CASSPQGWEQFF. The V gene is TRBV9, the J gene TRBJ2-1; possible D gene TRBD1, 5 bases. Trimming pared 4 bases from V and 10 bases from J, leaving 12 bases between. This CDR3 comprises 12 residues. CDR1 is SGDLS and CDR2 is YYNGEE in the germline V gene.